A single sample gave rise to the 17 T cell receptor beta chains below, sequenced in a study of graft-versus-host responses after intestinal transplantation (dated by TCRdb to about 2021). The antigens of these receptors remain unknown. Library method: the immunoSEQ multiplex PCR assay. Not all clones reach the TCRdb copy of this immuneACCESS table, which keeps in-frame sequences only. Checked studies attribute under half of the gap to unresolved V genes and leave the rest unexplained. This sample gives some 100,000 clones in total; just under 95% of them show up just once. The top ten constitute roughly 0.07% of the sample. The time point label on this specimen signifies: cells obtained before transplantation from donor or recipient. The material was unstimulated CD8+ T cells sorted from spleen or lymph node cells, obtained before transplant. The receptors here all came from a human donor who was the organ donor for an intestinal transplant.

The V gene is TRBV9, the J gene TRBJ1-2, with 10 bases fitting TRBD1. CDR3 length: 14 residues. Germline values: CDR1 SGDLS, CDR2 YYNGEE. V lost 3 bases, J lost 6 bases, and 5 bases stayed unmatched. In nucleotides, the CDR3 is TGTGCCAGCAGCGAAATGACAGGGGGCGATGGCTACACCTTC. Amino acid sequence: CASSEMTGGDGYTF.

The rearrangement uses TRBV7-9 and TRBJ1-6; possible D gene TRBD1, 5 bases. Germline assignment: CDR1 SEHNR and CDR2 FQNEAQ (reference sequence). This CDR3 has 17 residues. With 1 base removed from V and 8 bases from J, the gap between germline ends came to 18 bases. CDR3 DNA: TGTGCCAGCAGCTTAGACACTAGGGGAAGCGGGGATTCACCCCTCCACTTT. Translating it yields CASSLDTRGSGDSPLHF.

V is TRBV27 and J is TRBJ2-1; TRBD1 matches 8 bases. This CDR3 is 13 amino acids long. Looked up from germline, CDR1 is MNHEY and CDR2 is SMNVEV (reference sequence). With V trimmed by 6 bases and J by 5 bases, 3 bases remained unmatched. DNA for the CDR3: TGTGCCAGCAGCGGGACAGGTAACAATGAGCAGTTCTTC. It specifies CASSGTGNNEQFF.

V usage is TRBV4-1 and J usage is TRBJ2-7; 7 positions match TRBD2. CDR3 length: 14 amino acids. Germline-derived CDR1 and CDR2 are MGHRA and YSYEKL. With 4 bases clipped from V and 3 bases from J, the junction kept 6 bases outside the gene matches. The CDR3 coding sequence is TGCGCCAGCAGCCTCCAGCGGGACCTCTACGAGCAGTACTTC. Protein: CASSLQRDLYEQYF.

V gene TRBV4-2 combines with J gene TRBJ2-7, with TRBD2 matching 9 bases. The CDR3 runs 17 residues. The V gene's germline CDR1 is LGHNA and CDR2 YNFKEQ. The V gene end was trimmed by 0 bases and the J gene end by 2 bases; junction bases not matched to a gene: 8. This CDR3 reads CASSQEIVSGGPYEQYF. CDR3 sequence (DNA): TGTGCCAGCAGCCAAGAAATCGTTAGCGGGGGACCCTACGAGCAGTACTTC.

V gene TRBV28 combines with J gene TRBJ2-1, with 12 bases lining up with TRBD2. J lost 7 bases, V lost 6 bases, and 7 bases had no gene match. The CDR3 is 15 residues long. From germline, CDR1 is MDHEN and CDR2 SYDVKM. The DNA of the CDR3 is TGTGCCAGCAGCCGGACTAGCGGGAACCGGAATGAGCAGTTCTTC. Amino acids: CASSRTSGNRNEQFF.

This clone showed up just once. The chain employs TRBV4-1 and TRBJ2-3, with 7 bases matching TRBD1. V was pared by 6 bases and J by 0 bases, with 9 bases of the junction left unmatched. The CDR3 is made up of 16 amino acids. Germline V gene lookup returns CDR1 MGHRA and CDR2 YSYEKL. CDR3 amino acids: CASSIRTGGSTDTQYF. The CDR3 region has the DNA TGCGCCAGCAGTATCAGGACAGGAGGCAGCACAGATACGCAGTATTTT.

V is TRBV7-8 and J is TRBJ2-3; D unresolved. V shed 5 bases and J shed 2 bases, with 11 bases lying between them. This CDR3 region has 14 residues. Germline lookup yields CDR1 SGHVS and CDR2 FQNEAQ. The CDR3, as DNA: TGTGCCAGCAGCCCAGCTAGAAACACAGATACGCAGTATTTT. This sequence encodes CASSPARNTDTQYF.

The chain employs TRBV9 and TRBJ1-2; 11 nucleotides align to TRBD1. Germline V gene lookup returns CDR1 SGDLS and CDR2 YYNGEE. The CDR3 sequence is 16 residues long. V lost 3 bases, J lost 5 bases, and 9 bases stayed unmatched. In DNA, the CDR3 is TGTGCCAGCAGCGCCGACGGACAGGGGGCTCCGTATGGCTACACCTTC. Protein sequence: CASSADGQGAPYGYTF.

The chain recombines TRBV25-1 with TRBJ2-7; D is perhaps TRBD1 (5 bases). The CDR3 sequence is 13 residues long. Trimming shortened V by 7 bases and J by 0 bases, and 10 bases separated the two germline ends. Germline V gene data show CDR1 as MGHDK and CDR2 as SYGVNS. CDR3 nucleotide sequence: TGTGCCAGCATGGGTGGGGCCTCCTACGAGCAGTACTTC. Residues: CASMGGASYEQYF.

The rearrangement uses TRBV4-1 and TRBJ2-5, with D perhaps matching TRBD2 (5 bases). Trimming cost V 4 bases and J 11 bases, with 17 bases left between them. CDR1 is MGHRA, CDR2 YSYEKL, per germline. There are 13 residues in the CDR3. The CDR3 sequence is CASSRNQGSQQYF. CDR3 nucleotides: TGCGCCAGCAGCCGCAACCAAGGGAGCCAGCAGTACTTC.

This clone was counted between two and nine times. The V gene is TRBV2, the J gene TRBJ2-7, with TRBD1 matching 7 bases. Germline-derived CDR1 and CDR2 are SNHLY and FYNNEI. The J segment lost 4 bases and the V segment lost 8 bases, leaving 8 bases of the junction unmatched. There are 13 residues in the CDR3. The CDR3 DNA reads as TGTGCCAGCCTGGGTGGCAGGGGGTACGAGCAGTACTTC. This codes for CASLGGRGYEQYF.

The chain couples TRBV6-1 to TRBJ2-1; D is possibly TRBD2 (6 bases). Germline V gene lookup returns CDR1 MNHNS and CDR2 SASEGT. The CDR3 has 14 amino acids. Trimming took off 6 bases at V and 5 bases at J, with 14 bases between the two ends. The CDR3 here is CASRSLLADNEQFF. For the CDR3, the DNA is TGTGCCAGCAGGTCTCTACTAGCTGACAATGAGCAGTTCTTC.

The rearrangement joins TRBV7-9 to TRBJ2-1; weak D call: TRBD2 (6 bases). CDR1 SEHNR and CDR2 FQNEAQ come from the germline V gene (reference sequence). The CDR3 is 13 amino acids. V was shortened by 5 bases and J by 12 bases, with 17 bases between the two germline ends. The CDR3 nucleotides read TGTGCCAGCAGCCTCAGCTCCGGGACTGGGCAGTTCTTC. This translates into CASSLSSGTGQFF.

The sample holds a few counts of this clone. The J gene is TRBJ1-4, the V gene TRBV30; D perhaps matches TRBD1 (5 bases). The V end lost 1 base, the J end lost 5 bases, and 14 bases lay between the germline ends. This CDR3 is built from 15 residues. Germline V gene lookup returns CDR1 GTSNPN and CDR2 SVGIG (reference sequence). The CDR3 protein is CAWSELFGGNEKLFF. CDR3 bases: TGTGCCTGGAGTGAACTCTTCGGGGGGAATGAAAAACTGTTTTTT.

This clone was picked up one time. The chain combines TRBV13 with TRBJ2-1; 7 bases agree with TRBD1. V shed 5 bases and J 5 bases; nucleotides not matched to a gene: 3. CDR3 size: 13 residues. CDR1 PRHDT and CDR2 FYEKMQ come from the germline V gene (reference sequence). CDR3 in amino acids: CASSPDRDNEQFF. Written as DNA, the CDR3 is TGTGCCAGCAGCCCCGACAGGGACAATGAGCAGTTCTTC. Combining the CDR3 with reference TRBV13 and TRBJ2-1 gives the whole variable domain AAGVIQSPRHLIKEKRETATLKCYPIPRHDTVYWYQQGPGQDPQFLISFYEKMQSDKGSIPDRFSAQQFSDYHSELNMSSLELGDSALYFCASSPDRDNEQFFGPGTRLTVL.

The chain couples TRBV27 to TRBJ1-2, with D unclear. CDR1 and CDR2 from the germline V gene are MNHEY and SMNVEV (reference sequence). The CDR3 runs 15 residues. V was cut by 7 bases and J by 0 bases, with 15 bases left in between. CDR3 protein: CASKIYWRSNYGYTF. CDR3 in DNA: TGTGCCAGCAAAATTTATTGGCGGTCTAACTATGGCTACACCTTC.